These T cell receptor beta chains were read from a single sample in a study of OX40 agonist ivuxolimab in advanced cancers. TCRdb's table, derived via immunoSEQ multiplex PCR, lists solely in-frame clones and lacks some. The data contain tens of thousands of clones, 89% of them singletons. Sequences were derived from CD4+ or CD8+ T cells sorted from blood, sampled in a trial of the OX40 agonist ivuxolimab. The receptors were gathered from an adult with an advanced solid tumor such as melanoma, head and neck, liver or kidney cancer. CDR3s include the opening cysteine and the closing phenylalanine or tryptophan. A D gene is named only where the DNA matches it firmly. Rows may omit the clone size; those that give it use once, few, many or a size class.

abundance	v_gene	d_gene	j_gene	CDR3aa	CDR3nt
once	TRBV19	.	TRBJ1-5	CASGYRAKSDQPQHF	TGTGCCAGTGGTTACCGGGCCAAGTCAGATCAGCCCCAGCATTTT
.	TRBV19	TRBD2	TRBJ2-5	CASSIDMGLGETQYF	TGTGCCAGTAGTATAGATATGGGACTAGGAGAGACCCAGTACTTC
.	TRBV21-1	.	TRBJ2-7	CASSILRDSYEQYF	TGTGCCAGCAGCATATTACGGGACTCCTACGAGCAGTACTTC
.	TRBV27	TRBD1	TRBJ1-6	CASSLSMRTGLSPLHF	TGTGCCAGCAGCTTATCTATGAGGACAGGGCTTTCACCCCTCCACTTT
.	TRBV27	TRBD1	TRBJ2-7	CASSLYRTGVWEQYF	TGTGCCAGCAGTCTCTACCGGACAGGGGTATGGGAGCAGTACTTC
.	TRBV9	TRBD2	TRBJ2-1	CASSAGLAPNNEQFF	TGTGCCAGCAGCGCCGGACTAGCGCCTAACAATGAGCAGTTCTTC
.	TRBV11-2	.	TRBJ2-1	CASSLGDGVYEQFF	TGTGCCAGCAGCTTAGGGGACGGGGTGTATGAGCAGTTCTTC
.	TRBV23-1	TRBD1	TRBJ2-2	CASSHQDRGHTGELFF	TGCGCCAGCAGTCACCAGGACAGGGGGCACACCGGGGAGCTGTTTTTT
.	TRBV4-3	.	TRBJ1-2	CASSQDDQGYRTF	TGCGCCAGCAGCCAAGATGACCAGGGGTATCGCACCTTC
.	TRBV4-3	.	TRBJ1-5	CASSQDRGDQPQHF	TGCGCCAGCAGCCAAGACCGGGGAGATCAGCCCCAGCATTTT
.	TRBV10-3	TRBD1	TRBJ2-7	CAIRTSAGGMDEQYF	TGTGCCATCAGGACCTCGGCAGGGGGCATGGACGAGCAGTACTTC
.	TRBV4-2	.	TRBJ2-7	CASSQASSYEQYF	TGTGCCAGCAGCCAGGCAAGCTCCTACGAGCAGTACTTC
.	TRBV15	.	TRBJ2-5	CATSRDSDETQYF	TGTGCCACCAGCAGAGATTCTGACGAGACCCAGTACTTC
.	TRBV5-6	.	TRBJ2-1	CASSLIGNEQFF	TGTGCCAGCAGCTTGATTGGGAATGAGCAGTTCTTC
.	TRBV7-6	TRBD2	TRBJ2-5	CASSLGPSGNQETQYF	TGTGCCAGCAGCTTAGGCCCTAGCGGGAACCAAGAGACCCAGTACTTC
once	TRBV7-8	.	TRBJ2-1	CASRLAISASRPNEQFF	TGTGCCAGCAGGTTAGCGATTAGCGCGTCGAGGCCGAATGAGCAGTTCTTC
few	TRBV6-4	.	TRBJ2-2	CASSEMDGTGELFF	TGTGCCAGCAGTGAAATGGACGGCACCGGGGAGCTGTTTTTT
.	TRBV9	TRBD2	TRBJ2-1	CASSALAGTYNEQFF	TGTGCCAGCAGCGCACTAGCGGGAACTTACAATGAGCAGTTCTTC
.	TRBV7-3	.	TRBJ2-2	CASSFNGRQTTGELFF	TGTGCCAGCAGCTTTAACGGAAGGCAGACCACCGGGGAGCTGTTTTTT
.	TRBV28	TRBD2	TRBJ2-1	CASRVLTGTSGNNEQFF	TGTGCCAGCAGGGTATTGACCGGGACTAGCGGGAACAATGAGCAGTTCTTC
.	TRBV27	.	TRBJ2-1	CASARGAYNEQFF	TGTGCCAGCGCCAGGGGGGCCTACAATGAGCAGTTCTTC
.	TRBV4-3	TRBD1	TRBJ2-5	CASSQVWLGTGNQETQYF	TGCGCCAGCAGCCAAGTCTGGCTCGGGACAGGGAACCAAGAGACCCAGTACTTC
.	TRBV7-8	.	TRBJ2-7	CASSLAGSSYEQYF	TGTGCCAGCAGCTTAGCGGGGAGCTCCTACGAGCAGTACTTC
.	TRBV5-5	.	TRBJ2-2	CASSYTGELFF	TGTGCCAGCAGCTACACGGGGGAGCTGTTTTTT
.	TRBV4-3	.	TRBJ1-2	CASSPGTQSNYGYTF	TGCGCCAGCAGCCCCGGGACCCAGAGCAACTATGGCTACACCTTC
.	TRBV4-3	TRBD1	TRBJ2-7	CASSQEPGQGYEQYF	TGCGCCAGCAGCCAAGAACCGGGACAGGGCTACGAGCAGTACTTC
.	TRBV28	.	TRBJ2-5	CASRADLETQYF	TGTGCCAGCAGGGCAGATCTAGAGACCCAGTACTTC
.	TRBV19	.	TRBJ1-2	CASQGSGRRDYGYTF	TGTGCCAGTCAGGGGTCCGGGAGACGAGATTATGGCTACACCTTC
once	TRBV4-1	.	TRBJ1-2	CASSLIRVSYGYTF	TGCGCCAGCAGCCTGATTAGGGTTAGCTATGGCTACACCTTC
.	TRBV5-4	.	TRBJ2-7	CASSPEGTQAYEQYF	TGTGCCAGCAGCCCGGAGGGGACCCAAGCCTACGAGCAGTACTTC
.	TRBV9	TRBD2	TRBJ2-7	CASSPDPGRDEQYF	TGTGCCAGCAGCCCGGATCCCGGGAGGGACGAGCAGTACTTC
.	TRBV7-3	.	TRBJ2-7	CASSLWGTGDEQYF	TGTGCCAGCAGCTTATGGGGGACCGGGGACGAGCAGTACTTC
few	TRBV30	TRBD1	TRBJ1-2	CAWSAGTGGNGYTF	TGTGCCTGGAGTGCAGGGACAGGGGGTAATGGCTACACCTTC
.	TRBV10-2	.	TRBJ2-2	CASSVNDPNTGELFF	TGCGCCAGCAGTGTTAATGACCCGAACACCGGGGAGCTGTTTTTT
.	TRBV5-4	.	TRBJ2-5	CASSQEPGETQYF	TGTGCCAGCAGCCAAGAGCCCGGGGAGACCCAGTACTTC
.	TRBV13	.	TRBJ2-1	CASSLSEAAASYNEQFF	TGTGCCAGCAGCTTATCGGAGGCGGCGGCCTCCTACAATGAGCAGTTCTTC
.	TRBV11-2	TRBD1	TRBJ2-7	CASSFADRGSYEQYF	TGTGCCAGCAGCTTTGCCGACAGGGGCTCCTACGAGCAGTACTTC
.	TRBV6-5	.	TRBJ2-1	CASSYGQGNEQFF	TGTGCCAGCAGTTACGGTCAGGGCAATGAGCAGTTCTTC
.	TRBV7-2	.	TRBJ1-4	CASSLGGKLFF	TGTGCCAGCAGCTTAGGCGGGAAACTGTTTTTT
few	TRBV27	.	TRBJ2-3	CASSALLEVPDTQYF	TGTGCCAGCAGTGCCCTTTTAGAAGTCCCAGATACGCAGTATTTT
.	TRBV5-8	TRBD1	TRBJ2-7	CASSFEGADEQYF	TGTGCCAGCAGCTTTGAGGGGGCTGACGAGCAGTACTTC
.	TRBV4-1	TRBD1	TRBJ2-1	CASSQVQGANNEQFF	TGCGCCAGCAGCCAGGTACAGGGGGCGAACAATGAGCAGTTCTTC
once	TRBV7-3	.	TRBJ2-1	CASSEGDEQFF	TGTGCCAGCTCCGAGGGGGATGAGCAGTTCTTC
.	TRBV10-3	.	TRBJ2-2	CAISEFFSLTNTGELFF	TGTGCCATCAGTGAGTTTTTTTCCTTGACAAACACCGGGGAGCTGTTTTTT
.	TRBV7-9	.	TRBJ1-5	CASSIPPTMMAWRNQPQHF	TGTGCCAGCAGCATCCCCCCCACAATGATGGCGTGGCGCAATCAGCCCCAGCATTTT
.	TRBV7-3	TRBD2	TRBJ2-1	CASSLWASGRRNEQFF	TGTGCCAGCAGCTTATGGGCTAGCGGGAGGCGGAATGAGCAGTTCTTC
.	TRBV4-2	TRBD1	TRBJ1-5	CASSQELWDRGNQPQHF	TGTGCCAGCAGCCAAGAATTGTGGGACAGGGGCAATCAGCCCCAGCATTTT
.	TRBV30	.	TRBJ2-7	CAWSVQGGSYEQYF	TGTGCCTGGAGTGTACAAGGGGGATCCTACGAGCAGTACTTC
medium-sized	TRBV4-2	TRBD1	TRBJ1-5	CASSPSTGDNQPQHF	TGTGCCAGCAGCCCAAGTACAGGGGACAATCAGCCCCAGCATTTT
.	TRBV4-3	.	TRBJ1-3	CASSRRGVSGNTIYF	TGCGCCAGCAGCCGCAGAGGGGTTTCTGGAAACACCATATATTTT
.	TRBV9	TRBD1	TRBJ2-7	CASSEGQGSPYEQYF	TGTGCCAGCAGCGAAGGACAGGGGTCCCCCTACGAGCAGTACTTC
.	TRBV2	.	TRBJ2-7	CASSEGWDSSSYEQYF	TGTGCCAGCAGTGAAGGGTGGGACTCAAGCTCCTACGAGCAGTACTTC